This T cell receptor (beta chain) was obtained from a study of cytomegalovirus exposure and HLA in healthy donors. Whole-study context: The 120 million or so unique TCR beta sequences, from about 170 million T cells, were found by an earlier analysis.

Deletions cut 3 bases from V and 8 bases from J, with 8 bases between. The CDR3 has 13 residues. CDR1 and CDR2 (germline): LNHDA, SQIVND (reference sequence). PCR employed 60 Vbeta and 13 Jbeta primers. This table comes from immunoSEQ multiplex PCR, and its TCRdb copy is limited to in-frame clones, with some not included. The sample consists of about 130,000 clones, 80% of them appearing once. Each of the donors was a healthy bone marrow donor. The origin of this receptor is a middle-aged woman in good health and CMV-seronegative. The sample comprised PBMCs. This chain connects TRBV19 to TRBJ1-6; no clear D gene. CDR3 loop: CASSIQFDSPLHF. The DNA of the CDR3 is TGTGCCAGTAGTATTCAGTTCGATTCACCCCTCCACTTT.